A single sample is the source of the 6 T cell receptor beta chains below, sequenced in a study of blood T cell repertoires in COVID-19 (dated by TCRdb to 2018 to 2020). The library relied on the immunoSEQ multiplex PCR assay. In TCRdb, the immuneACCESS table is reduced to in-frame sequences with V and J assigned. These tables do not hold every clone; where another copy was compared, an unresolved V gene accounts for under half, and the others remain unexplained. This sample has a few hundred thousand clones in its table, and around 91% of those were observed once. Together, the top ten hold about 1.1% of the sample. Material: PBMCs or T cells enriched from blood (not recorded which). These TCRs come from a man aged 30-40 years who had recovered from COVID-19.

This chain uses TRBV27 with TRBJ2-2; 12 bases line up with TRBD2. The CDR3 sequence is 16 residues long. In germline, CDR1 is MNHEY, CDR2 SMNVEV (reference sequence). The junction had 2 bases not matched to a gene; V was cut back by 3 bases and J by 3 bases. CDR3 in amino acids: CASSLGTSGYTGELFF. Written as DNA, the CDR3 is TGTGCCAGCAGTTTGGGGACTAGCGGGTACACCGGGGAGCTGTTTTTT.

This sequence joins TRBV11-2 and TRBJ2-3; the match to TRBD1 covers 9 bases. The J segment lost 9 bases and the V segment lost 5 bases, leaving 3 bases of the junction unmatched. The CDR3 sequence is 12 residues long. Germline CDR1 SGHAT, CDR2 FQNNGV. CDR3: CASSTDRGTQYF. In nucleotides, the CDR3 is TGTGCCAGCAGCACAGACAGGGGGACGCAGTATTTT.

V and J are TRBV5-1 and TRBJ2-1; D ambiguous. The CDR3 is made up of 15 amino acids. Trimming shortened V by 2 bases and J by 6 bases, and 15 bases separated the two germline ends. Germline values: CDR1 SGHRS, CDR2 YFSETQ. In DNA form, the CDR3 reads TGCGCCAGCAGCTTCCCCGGTCCCCCTTCCAATGAGCAGTTCTTC. Translated, it gives CASSFPGPPSNEQFF.

V gene TRBV5-1 combines with J gene TRBJ1-2; the D is unclear. Trimming pared 4 bases from V and 8 bases from J, leaving 18 bases between. There are 14 residues in the CDR3. Germline V gene sequence: CDR1 SGHRS, CDR2 YFSETQ. The DNA for the CDR3 is TGCGCCAGCAGCCAACGAGATAGCGCTTCCGGCTACACCTTC. This sequence encodes CASSQRDSASGYTF.

The DNA for the CDR3 is TGTGCCAGTAGTATCGGACAACAAAACACTGAAGCTTTCTTT. Protein sequence: CASSIGQQNTEAFF. This chain uses TRBV19 with TRBJ1-1, with a possible D match to TRBD1 (5 bases). Trimming removed 3 bases from V and 2 bases from J, with 10 bases in between. This CDR3 has 14 amino acids. The germline V gene has CDR1 LNHDA and CDR2 SQIVND (reference sequence).

Of note for this clone: This CDR3 fails to terminate in the conserved phenylalanine or tryptophan, so it likely reflects a read error. No DNA is shown, since the ends of the CDR3 on it are uncertain; the CDR3 is the one TCRdb lists. The rearrangement links TRBV24-1 to TRBJ1-2. The CDR3 is 9 amino acids in total, end residues counted. Germline CDR1 and CDR2: KGHDR and SFDVKD. The CDR3 here is CATRMAPGG.